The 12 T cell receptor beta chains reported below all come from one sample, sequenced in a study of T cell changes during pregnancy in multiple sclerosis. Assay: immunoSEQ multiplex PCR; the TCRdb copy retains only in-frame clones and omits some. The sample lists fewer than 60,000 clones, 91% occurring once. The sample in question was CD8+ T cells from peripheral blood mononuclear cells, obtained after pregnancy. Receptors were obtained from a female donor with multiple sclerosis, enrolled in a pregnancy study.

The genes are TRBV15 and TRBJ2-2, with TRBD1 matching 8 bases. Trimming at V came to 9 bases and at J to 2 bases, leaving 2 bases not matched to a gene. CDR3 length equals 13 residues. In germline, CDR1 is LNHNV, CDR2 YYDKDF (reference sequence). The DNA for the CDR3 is TGTGCCACAGGACAGGGAAACACCGGGGAGCTGTTTTTT. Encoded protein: CATGQGNTGELFF.

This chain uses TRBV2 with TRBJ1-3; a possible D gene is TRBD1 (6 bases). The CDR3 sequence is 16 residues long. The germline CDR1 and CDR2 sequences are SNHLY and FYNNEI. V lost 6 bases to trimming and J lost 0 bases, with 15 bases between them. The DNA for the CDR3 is TGTGCCAGCAGGGGATGGACAGAGGGCTCTGGAAACACCATATATTTT. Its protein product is CASRGWTEGSGNTIYF.

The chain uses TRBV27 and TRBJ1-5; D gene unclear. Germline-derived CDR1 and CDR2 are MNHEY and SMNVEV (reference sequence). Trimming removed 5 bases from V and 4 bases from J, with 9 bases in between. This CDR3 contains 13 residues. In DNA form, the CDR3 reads TGTGCCAGCAGTCCCGATCGGAATCAGCCCCAGCATTTT. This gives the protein CASSPDRNQPQHF.

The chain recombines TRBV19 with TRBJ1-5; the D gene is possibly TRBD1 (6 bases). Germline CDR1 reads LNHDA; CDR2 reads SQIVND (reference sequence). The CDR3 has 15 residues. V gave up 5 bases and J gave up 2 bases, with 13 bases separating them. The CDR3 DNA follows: TGTGCCAGTAGTTCGTGGGACACACGCAATCAGCCCCAGCATTTT. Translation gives CASSSWDTRNQPQHF.

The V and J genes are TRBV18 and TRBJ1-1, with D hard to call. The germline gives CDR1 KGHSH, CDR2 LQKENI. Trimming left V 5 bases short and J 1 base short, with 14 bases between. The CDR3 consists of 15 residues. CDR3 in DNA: TGTGCCAGCTCAACCGATGAGGTATGGAACACTGAAGCTTTCTTT. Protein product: CASSTDEVWNTEAFF.

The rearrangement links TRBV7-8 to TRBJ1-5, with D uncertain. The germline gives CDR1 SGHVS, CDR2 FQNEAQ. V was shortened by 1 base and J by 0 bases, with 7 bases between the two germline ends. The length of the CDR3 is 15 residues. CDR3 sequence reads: CASSLEGLSNQPQHF. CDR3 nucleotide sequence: TGTGCCAGCAGCTTAGAAGGACTTAGCAATCAGCCCCAGCATTTT.

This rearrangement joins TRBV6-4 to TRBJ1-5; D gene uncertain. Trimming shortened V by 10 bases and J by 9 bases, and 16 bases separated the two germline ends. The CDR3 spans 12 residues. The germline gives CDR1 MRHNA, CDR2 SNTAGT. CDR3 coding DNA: TGTGCCATCTTCGGGTTGAACGTGCCCCAGCATTTT. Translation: CAIFGLNVPQHF.

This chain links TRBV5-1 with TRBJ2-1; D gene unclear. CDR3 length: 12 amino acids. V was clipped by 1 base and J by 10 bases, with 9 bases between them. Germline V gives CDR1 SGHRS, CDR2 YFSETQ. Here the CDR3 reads CASSLRRGEQFF. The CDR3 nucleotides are TGCGCCAGCAGCTTGCGTAGAGGAGAGCAGTTCTTC.

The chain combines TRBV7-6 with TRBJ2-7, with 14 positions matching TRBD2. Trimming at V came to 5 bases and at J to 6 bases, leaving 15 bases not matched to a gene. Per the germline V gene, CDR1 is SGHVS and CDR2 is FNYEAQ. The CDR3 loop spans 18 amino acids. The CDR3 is CASSPRTSGGPLESEQYF. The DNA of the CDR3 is TGTGCCAGCAGCCCCCGGACTAGCGGGGGGCCCCTTGAGTCCGAGCAGTACTTC.

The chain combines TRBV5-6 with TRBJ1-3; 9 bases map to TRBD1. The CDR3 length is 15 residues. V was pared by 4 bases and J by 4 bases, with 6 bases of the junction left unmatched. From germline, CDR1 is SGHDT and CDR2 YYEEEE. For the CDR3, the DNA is TGTGCCAGCAGCACGGGACAGGGCCTCGGAAACACCATATATTTT. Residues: CASSTGQGLGNTIYF.

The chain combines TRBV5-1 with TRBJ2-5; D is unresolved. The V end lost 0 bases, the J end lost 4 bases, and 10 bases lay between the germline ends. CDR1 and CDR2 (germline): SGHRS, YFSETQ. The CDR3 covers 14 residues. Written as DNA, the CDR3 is TGCGCCAGCAGCTTGGGGTGGGCCACAGAGACCCAGTACTTC. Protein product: CASSLGWATETQYF.

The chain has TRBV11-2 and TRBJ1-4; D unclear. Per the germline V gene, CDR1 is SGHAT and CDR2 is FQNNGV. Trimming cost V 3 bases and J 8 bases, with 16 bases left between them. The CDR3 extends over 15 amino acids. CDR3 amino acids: CASSFMGSIGEKLFF. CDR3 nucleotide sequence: TGTGCCAGCAGCTTTATGGGGAGTATAGGGGAAAAACTGTTTTTT.